These T cell receptor beta chains were read from a single sample in a study of identical twins. TCRdb called the 5' RACE reads again in MiXCR, with one record for every CDR3 protein. Of approximately 530,000 distinct CDR3 sequences in the sample, around 22% were seen once. This sample also appeared in a second study, on yellow fever vaccine responses in identical twins.

Sequenced: CD4+ T cells sorted from blood. These receptors came from a woman between 18 and 30 years old in good health. The CDR3 runs from the conserved cysteine through the conserved F or W.

v_call: TRBV24-1; cdr3_length: 16; j_call: TRBJ2-5; cdr3_aa: CATSDLPTSGRETQYF
v_call: TRBV24-1; cdr3_length: 17; j_call: TRBJ2-5; cdr3_aa: CATSGGLGTGKGETQYF
v_call: TRBV5-1; cdr3_length: 16; j_call: TRBJ2-5; cdr3_aa: CASSLALLPGGETQYF
v_call: TRBV20-1; cdr3_length: 14; j_call: TRBJ2-2; cdr3_aa: CSASRGSGTGELFF
v_call: TRBV28; cdr3_length: 18; j_call: TRBJ2-2; cdr3_aa: CASSLKSRAGRKSGELFF
v_call: TRBV10-3; cdr3_length: 16; j_call: TRBJ1-1; cdr3_aa: CAISESGTAMNTEAFF
v_call: TRBV3-1; cdr3_length: 14; j_call: TRBJ2-1; cdr3_aa: CASSQEDTSTEQFF
v_call: TRBV21-1; cdr3_length: 15; j_call: TRBJ1-1; cdr3_aa: CASSKSSLPDTEAFF
v_call: TRBV6-1; cdr3_length: 16; j_call: TRBJ2-7; cdr3_aa: CASSPVAGGSSYEQYF
v_call: TRBV10-3; cdr3_length: 17; j_call: TRBJ2-1; cdr3_aa: CAISGLGLAGAGNEQFF
v_call: TRBV10-3; cdr3_length: 14; j_call: TRBJ2-7; cdr3_aa: CAISESSNSYEQYF
v_call: TRBV7-9; cdr3_length: 13; j_call: TRBJ2-3; cdr3_aa: CASSLDSPDTQYF
v_call: TRBV7-9; cdr3_length: 14; j_call: TRBJ2-1; cdr3_aa: CASRVGALYNEQFF
v_call: TRBV5-1; cdr3_length: 15; j_call: TRBJ1-1; cdr3_aa: CASSWRGFENTEAFF
v_call: TRBV7-2; cdr3_length: 16; j_call: TRBJ2-5; cdr3_aa: CASSRQPDSRAETQYF
v_call: TRBV12-3/TRBV12-4; cdr3_length: 13; j_call: TRBJ2-5; cdr3_aa: CASSLNRGETQYF
v_call: TRBV5-1; cdr3_length: 14; j_call: TRBJ1-1; cdr3_aa: CASSFMDTNTEAFF
v_call: TRBV11-2; cdr3_length: 18; j_call: TRBJ2-3; cdr3_aa: CASSFGTSGRRLGDTQYF
v_call: TRBV7-9; cdr3_length: 14; j_call: TRBJ1-1; cdr3_aa: CASSLASGHTEAFF
v_call: TRBV5-1; cdr3_length: 16; j_call: TRBJ2-6; cdr3_aa: CASSRDTRPGANVLTF
v_call: TRBV5-5; cdr3_length: 14; j_call: TRBJ2-2; cdr3_aa: CASSSTGITGELFF
v_call: TRBV12-3/TRBV12-4; cdr3_length: 15; j_call: TRBJ2-3; cdr3_aa: CASSLGTVNTDTQYF
v_call: TRBV4-2; cdr3_length: 17; j_call: TRBJ2-3; cdr3_aa: CASSQDAAGGLLNTQYF
v_call: TRBV15; cdr3_length: 17; j_call: TRBJ2-2; cdr3_aa: CACSILAGGTYTGELFF
v_call: TRBV10-3; cdr3_length: 13; j_call: TRBJ1-1; cdr3_aa: CAISETGHTEAFF
v_call: TRBV5-4; cdr3_length: 11; j_call: TRBJ2-7; cdr3_aa: CAMGSGLEQYF
v_call: TRBV9; cdr3_length: 15; j_call: TRBJ1-3; cdr3_aa: CASSVDLLSGNTIYF
v_call: TRBV20-1; cdr3_length: 14; j_call: TRBJ1-3; cdr3_aa: CSARRGTAGNTIYF
v_call: TRBV3-1; cdr3_length: 15; j_call: TRBJ2-7; cdr3_aa: CASSQTSGSSYEQYF
v_call: TRBV7-8; cdr3_length: 17; j_call: TRBJ2-1; cdr3_aa: CASSFRLAGDNYNEQFF
v_call: TRBV2; cdr3_length: 14; j_call: TRBJ2-2; cdr3_aa: CASIKGAGAGELFF
v_call: TRBV7-3; cdr3_length: 15; j_call: TRBJ2-1; cdr3_aa: CASSFDGSSYNEQFF
v_call: TRBV3-1; cdr3_length: 13; j_call: TRBJ2-7; cdr3_aa: CASSQASGYEQYF
v_call: TRBV5-1; cdr3_length: 15; j_call: TRBJ2-1; cdr3_aa: CASSLGLAASNEQFF
v_call: TRBV6-1; cdr3_length: 15; j_call: TRBJ2-1; cdr3_aa: CASGPGLNSYNEQFF
v_call: TRBV12-3/TRBV12-4; cdr3_length: 15; j_call: TRBJ2-1; cdr3_aa: CAILAGRIAYNEQFF
v_call: TRBV5-6; cdr3_length: 15; j_call: TRBJ2-3; cdr3_aa: CASTSGTGAADTQYF
v_call: TRBV15; cdr3_length: 17; j_call: TRBJ2-6; cdr3_aa: CATSRMTANSGANVLTF
v_call: TRBV7-3; cdr3_length: 17; j_call: TRBJ2-1; cdr3_aa: CASSPIPPTSGSSEQFF
v_call: TRBV6-6; cdr3_length: 11; j_call: TRBJ2-1; cdr3_aa: CASSSTFEQFF
v_call: TRBV19; cdr3_length: 16; j_call: TRBJ2-3; cdr3_aa: CASSSGLAGRTDTQYF
v_call: TRBV24-1; cdr3_length: 13; j_call: TRBJ2-3; cdr3_aa: CATSDAIPDTQYF
v_call: TRBV10-3; cdr3_length: 16; j_call: TRBJ2-2; cdr3_aa: CAISGRQSANTGELFF
v_call: TRBV29-1; cdr3_length: 12; j_call: TRBJ2-1; cdr3_aa: CSVAVGPNEQFF
v_call: TRBV10-3; cdr3_length: 17; j_call: TRBJ2-1; cdr3_aa: CAISGGTSGEAYNEQFF
v_call: TRBV28; cdr3_length: 14; j_call: TRBJ2-7; cdr3_aa: CASGDPGYTYEQYF
v_call: TRBV6-5; cdr3_length: 15; j_call: TRBJ1-1; cdr3_aa: CASSYSGGQNTEAFF
v_call: TRBV12-3/TRBV12-4; cdr3_length: 13; j_call: TRBJ1-4; cdr3_aa: CASSQQGFEKLFF
v_call: TRBV15; cdr3_length: 12; j_call: TRBJ2-2; cdr3_aa: CATTRTIGELFF
v_call: TRBV28; cdr3_length: 15; j_call: TRBJ1-2; cdr3_aa: CASSLGVSERHGYTF
v_call: TRBV15; cdr3_length: 16; j_call: TRBJ2-1; cdr3_aa: CATSRGGGRDYNEQFF
v_call: TRBV6-5; cdr3_length: 12; j_call: TRBJ1-5; cdr3_aa: CRGREEGQPQHF